This entry features one T cell receptor (beta chain) sequence. Its antigen is unknown. Per-base quality was not reported, and no clone a single base away is much larger than it. This entry comes from a study of vaccination effects on CD4 cells after COVID-19 (dated by TCRdb to the early 2020s). Background for the entire study: Post-vaccine samples across the study were collected a median of 72 days after the second dose, with a range of 14 to 241. A total of approximately 9 COVID-19 convalescent patients and a handful of SARS-CoV-2-naive healthy vaccine recipients were included in the full study. In the study, cultures from other donors were sequenced using the Oncomine TCR Beta short-read assay on an Illumina iSeq 100. The study compared SARS-CoV-2 spike-specific CD4+ TCR repertoires before and after mRNA vaccination in COVID-19 convalescent patients and infection-naive vaccine recipients. Broader findings and caveats from the paper: Marked clonal contraction was observed in both infection-induced and vaccine-induced clones at late post-vaccination timepoints, consistent with waning T cell responses. Among healthy vaccine recipients, nearly all vaccine-induced clones were SARS-CoV-2 mono-reactive, and just 1 of 255 was cross-reactive with common cold coronaviruses. Only a small number of convalescent patients were included, and no early post-infection timepoints were available, which limited the study.

Libraries were built with the immunoSEQ multiplex PCR assay. DNA from the CD4+ T cells that had been cultured and isolated underwent TCR beta CDR3 sequencing. The authors' pipeline ran thus. The analysis removed non-productive TCR sequences, trimmed reads to the CDR3 region, and retained only CDR3s that were 7 or more amino acids long. Antigen-specific clonotypes were identified using the MANAFEST web app by comparison of expansion in peptide wells against reference cultures. Positive clones required FDR<0.05 expansion versus reference and all other wells, odds ratio above 5, and frequency above 0.1% in two replicate wells. A clonotype was called cross-reactive if it was significantly expanded both in SARS-CoV-2 spike wells and in at least one common cold coronavirus spike condition. CDR3 similarity was assessed by Levenshtein distance using the stringdist R package, and unrooted trees were constructed with ape in R 3.6.1. TCRdb carries this immuneACCESS record with in-frame sequences only. Its versions omit some clonotypes, under half of them owing to an unresolved V gene in the studies checked, with the rest unexplained. Clone size and the V and J calls come from that table; the DNA yielded D and trimming. Within this sample are over 60,000 clones, with 70% to 75% of them counted one time only. 1.5% to 1.9% of the sample rests with the top ten.

To identify antigen-specific CD4+ T cell clonotypes by their expansion, the ViraFEST assay first stimulated PBMC with viral peptide pools and then applied TCR sequencing. After less than eleven days of culture, CD4+ T cells were isolated with the EasySep CD4+ T cell isolation kit. Two doses of either the BNT162b2 or the mRNA-1273 mRNA SARS-CoV-2 vaccine were administered to participants. Negative nucleocapsid antibody results before and after vaccination confirmed that the healthy vaccine recipients had no prior SARS-CoV-2 infection. Under 2.5 million PBMC per well were cultured with about 10 ug/ml peptides in IMDM containing approximately 4.7% human AB serum, 8.5 to 10 IU/ml IL-2 and gentamicin. Half of the culture medium was replaced with fresh IL-2-containing medium on days 3 and 7. Unless noted otherwise, every peptide stimulation condition was grown in triplicate wells. Using Ficoll-Paque Plus gradient centrifugation, PBMC were separated from whole blood and then either used fresh or cryopreserved at -140C. The spike proteins of SARS-CoV-2 and of the common cold coronaviruses HCoV-NL63, HCoV-OC43 and HCoV-229E were spanned by overlapping peptide pools. The QIAamp micro DNA kit was used to extract genomic DNA from the cultured CD4+ T cells.

Including the terminal cysteine and phenylalanine, the CDR3 comprises 15 residues. The kept DNA is CDR3 alone, 45 bases in frame from the first base. CDR1 is given as GTSNPN and CDR2 as SVGIG, both from the germline V gene (reference sequence). Trimming takes 1 base from V and 2 bases from J, and the germline ends sit 14 bases apart. This clonotype originated in a human donor who received a COVID-19 vaccine. The chain is made from TRBV30 and TRBJ1-1; the D gene is not confidently resolved. The sequenced sample was CD4+ T cells from PBMCs cultured with HCoV-229E spike peptides, obtained after COVID-19 vaccination. The intended sense of this specimen's cell subset or site label: HCoV-229E spike overlapping peptide pool stimulation. The nucleotides read TGTGCCTGGAGTGCCGGGGTATTAAGTAACACTGAAGCTTTCTTT. It is translated as CAWSAGVLSNTEAFF.